A single TCR beta chain is shown here with its context. At the DNA level, this CDR3 is encoded by other sequences in the same sample as well. This entry is derived from a study of shared clonotypes between healthy human individuals. V lost 2 bases and J lost 4, with 8 bases in between. The CDR3 sequence is 12 residues long. Germline V gene sequence: CDR1 GTSNPN, CDR2 SVGIG (reference sequence). TCRdb's table, derived via immunoSEQ multiplex PCR, lists solely in-frame clones and lacks some. The sample shows some 2.3 million clones, more than 80% of them seen only once. The J gene is TRBJ1-2, the V gene TRBV30; D is unresolved. This receptor was obtained from a man aged 18 to 30 in good health. Some clones in this sample may be carry-over from other donors' samples. The sequenced material came from naive CD4+ T cells from PBMCs. Subset given: CD45RA+ positively selected. The CDR3 sequence is CAWSPLGYGYTF. The CDR3 nucleotides are TGTGCCTGGAGTCCTCTGGGCTATGGCTACACCTTC.